This is a list of T cell receptor beta chains from one sample in a study of cytomegalovirus exposure and HLA in healthy donors. Profiling relied on immunoSEQ multiplex PCR, and the TCRdb table lists in-frame clones only, not all of them. The sample gives 45,000 to 60,000 clones, 60% to 75% of which show up once; about 9.7% is in the top ten. Specimen: PBMCs. These receptors all come from a woman aged 45-59 years in good health and CMV-seronegative. Both conserved end residues are part of each CDR3. The D gene is left open where the match is weak. Some rows mark clone size as missing; the rest say once, few, many or name a class of expanded clone.

D gene | J gene | V gene | clone size | CDR3 length | CDR3 protein | CDR3 DNA
TRBD1 | TRBJ2-7 | TRBV5-1 | NA | 17 | CASSLDPGTGGTYEQYF | TGCGCCAGCAGCTTGGACCCCGGGACAGGGGGCACCTACGAGCAGTACTTC
NA | TRBJ1-3 | TRBV7-9 | few | 13 | CASSLRKGNTIYF | TGTGCCAGCAGCTTACGCAAGGGGAACACCATATATTTT
NA | TRBJ1-2 | TRBV14 | NA | 13 | CASSQNGGYGYTF | TGTGCCAGCAGCCAAAACGGGGGCTATGGCTACACCTTC
NA | TRBJ2-6 | TRBV19 | NA | 15 | CASSPLEFGANVLTF | TGTGCCAGTAGCCCCCTAGAGTTTGGGGCCAACGTCCTGACTTTC
NA | TRBJ2-2 | TRBV5-6 | medium-sized | 13 | CASSLGGAGELFF | TGTGCCAGCAGCTTGGGGGGGGCCGGGGAGCTGTTTTTT
NA | TRBJ1-4 | TRBV5-5 | NA | 14 | CASSLQGGDEKLFF | TGTGCCAGCAGCTTACAGGGAGGGGATGAAAAACTGTTTTTT
NA | TRBJ1-5 | TRBV25-1 | NA | 16 | CASSASGQGLNQPQHF | TGTGCCAGCAGTGCCTCAGGGCAGGGCCTCAATCAGCCCCAGCATTTT
NA | TRBJ2-2 | TRBV6-6 | NA | 16 | CASSPPGDANTGELFF | TGTGCCAGCAGCCCCCCGGGGGACGCGAACACCGGGGAGCTGTTTTTT
TRBD2 | TRBJ2-3 | TRBV4-3 | NA | 18 | CASSQEGGAGGPEDTQYF | TGCGCCAGCAGCCAAGAAGGAGGGGCGGGGGGCCCCGAAGATACGCAGTATTTT
NA | TRBJ2-7 | TRBV27 | NA | 15 | CASSLSDSPALEQYF | TGTGCCAGCAGTTTGTCCGACAGCCCAGCCCTCGAGCAGTACTTC
TRBD2 | TRBJ2-5 | TRBV7-6 | NA | 15 | CASSLRPSGEETQYF | TGTGCCAGCAGCTTGCGGCCTAGCGGGGAAGAGACCCAGTACTTC
NA | TRBJ1-5 | TRBV15 | NA | 13 | CVTSREGGQPQHF | TGTGTCACCAGCAGAGAAGGAGGTCAGCCCCAGCATTTT
NA | TRBJ1-1 | TRBV2 | NA | 16 | CASSGSGGVRNTEAFF | TGTGCCAGCAGCGGCAGCGGGGGGGTGAGGAACACTGAAGCTTTCTTT
NA | TRBJ2-3 | TRBV4-3 | few | 16 | CASSQAIADRTDTQYF | TGCGCCAGCAGCCAGGCTATAGCAGACCGCACAGATACGCAGTATTTT
NA | TRBJ2-3 | TRBV5-5 | few | 16 | CASTLSFRGFPDTQYF | TGTGCCAGCACCCTATCTTTCCGGGGATTCCCAGATACGCAGTATTTT
TRBD1 | TRBJ1-6 | TRBV4-2 | NA | 15 | CASSQTGTGTSPLHF | TGTGCCAGCAGCCAAACCGGGACAGGGACCTCACCCCTCCACTTT
TRBD1 | TRBJ2-7 | TRBV2 | NA | 14 | CASSVGTGDYEQYF | TGTGCCAGCAGTGTAGGGACAGGGGACTACGAGCAGTACTTC
NA | TRBJ2-3 | TRBV4-1 | NA | 16 | CASSQENRIPRDTQYF | TGCGCCAGCAGCCAAGAGAACAGGATCCCGAGGGATACGCAGTATTTT